The 21 T cell receptor beta chains below all came from one sample that was sequenced in a study of T cells in Graves' hyperthyroidism and ophthalmopathy. The investigators amplified TCR beta CDR3 regions from RNA transcripts. TCR CDR3 regions were first amplified by RT-PCR with HTBI primers. Each CDR3 protein is one row after TCRdb ran MiXCR on the multiplex PCR reads. The sample shows approximately 600,000 distinct CDR3 sequences, more than 20% of them seen only once. The sample taken for sequencing was blood. These receptors were taken from a young man with Graves' ophthalmopathy.

This chain links TRBV12-5 with TRBJ2-1, with D hard to call. This CDR3 spans 12 amino acids. The V gene's germline CDR1 is LGHNT and CDR2 FRNRAP. V dropped 1 base and J dropped 10 bases, with 8 bases sitting between them. The CDR3 sequence: CASGLANGEQFF. CDR3 nucleotide sequence: TGTGCTAGTGGTTTGGCCAATGGAGAGCAGTTCTTC.

The J gene is TRBJ1-2, the V gene TRBV12-3 or TRBV12-4; 8 nucleotides match TRBD1. The V segment lost 6 bases and the J segment 7 bases; nucleotides outside the gene matches: 4. This CDR3 is 12 amino acids long. Here the CDR3 reads CASRLTGVGYTF. In nucleotides, the CDR3 is TGTGCCAGCAGGCTGACAGGGGTTGGCTACACCTTC.

This clonotype showed up many times. This chain links TRBV13 with TRBJ2-7, with a weak D call TRBD2 (6 bases). The germline CDR1 and CDR2 sequences are PRHDT and FYEKMQ (reference sequence). Trimming removed 5 bases from V and 2 bases from J, with 13 bases in between. CDR3 length: 14 amino acids. The CDR3, as DNA: TGTGCCAGCAGCCTGGGACTGACTCCCTACGAGCAGTACTTC. This encodes CASSLGLTPYEQYF.

This clonotype was detected a few times. The rearrangement links TRBV30 to TRBJ2-7; TRBD2 might be the D (6 bases). V was pared by 2 bases and J by 4 bases, with 9 bases between. Germline V gene data show CDR1 as GTSNPN and CDR2 as SVGIG (reference sequence). This CDR3 is 12 amino acids long. CDR3 nucleotide sequence: TGTGCCTGGAGTCATGGGGGGTACGAGCAGTACTTC. Translated, it gives CAWSHGGYEQYF.

This clonotype was seen a few times. The chain couples TRBV7-2 to TRBJ2-5; 12 positions agree with TRBD2. J gave up 4 bases and V 2 bases, and 5 bases lay outside the gene matches. Germline-derived CDR1 and CDR2 are SGHTA and FQGNSA. The CDR3 is 16 residues long. The CDR3 sequence is CASSLLAGGGAETQYF. DNA of the CDR3: TGTGCCAGCAGCTTACTAGCGGGAGGGGGGGCAGAGACCCAGTACTTC.

This clonotype was seen many times. The chain has TRBV11-2 and TRBJ2-5, with TRBD1 matching over 7 bases. This CDR3 contains 14 residues. Germline values: CDR1 SGHAT, CDR2 FQNNGV. V dropped 6 bases and J dropped 2; count of bases not matched to a gene: 6. The CDR3 nucleotides read TGTGCCAGCAGGGAAGGACAGGTACAAGAGACCCAGTACTTC. The encoded protein is CASREGQVQETQYF.

This clonotype was seen a few times. The chain links TRBV7-9 to TRBJ1-1; D perhaps matches TRBD1 (6 bases). The V end lost 2 bases, the J end lost 7 bases, and 11 bases lay between the germline ends. The CDR3 sequence is 13 residues long. Germline values: CDR1 SEHNR, CDR2 FQNEAQ (reference sequence). The CDR3 bases are TGTGCCAGCAGCTTAAGGGGGGCGGATGAAGCTTTCTTT. Amino acids: CASSLRGADEAFF.

About this clonotype itself: Its ends do not fully match the called genes, so a read error is possible. This sequence joins TRBV14 and TRBJ2-1; 7 positions agree with TRBD2. CDR1 is SGHDN, CDR2 FVKESK, per germline. CDR3 length equals 17 residues. The CDR3 bases are TGTGCCAGCAGCCTCGTGGGGGGGAGGGTCCCCTACAATGAACAGTTCTTC. It encodes CASSLVGGRVPYNEQFF.

This clonotype was detected a few times. The genes are TRBV3-1 and TRBJ2-5; the match to TRBD1 covers 10 bases. Germline V gives CDR1 LGHDT, CDR2 YNNKEL (reference sequence). J lost 4 bases, V lost 4 bases, and 3 bases had no gene match. The CDR3 totals 14 residues. The CDR3 coding sequence is TGTGCCAGCAGCCCGGGACAGGGGTTAGAGACCCAGTACTTC. Translation: CASSPGQGLETQYF.

The chain links TRBV29-1 to TRBJ1-2; 9 positions match TRBD1. The germline V gene encodes CDR1 SQVTM and CDR2 ANQGSEA. V dropped 7 bases and J dropped 3; count of bases not matched to a gene: 6. The CDR3 length is 13 residues. The CDR3 reads CSASGQGDYGYTF. CDR3 in DNA: TGCAGCGCCTCGGGACAGGGTGACTATGGCTACACCTTC.

This clonotype came up once. The chain employs TRBV11-2 and TRBJ2-4; 7 bases fit TRBD2. J was trimmed by 0 bases and V by 6 bases; bases with no gene match: 23. The CDR3 consists of 21 residues. The germline gives CDR1 SGHAT, CDR2 FQNNGV. Written as DNA, the CDR3 is TGTGCCAGCAGTGACCCCTCCGGTTCTACAGGCGGGGGTAAAGCCAAAAACATTCAGTACTTC. This translates into CASSDPSGSTGGGKAKNIQYF.

As to this clonotype: This may be a read error, as it is one base from a much larger clone. This rearrangement joins TRBV11-2 to TRBJ2-1; possible D gene TRBD2, 5 bases. The CDR3 loop spans 17 amino acids. The V gene lost 0 bases and the J gene lost 3 bases, with 15 bases spanning the gap. Germline loops: CDR1 SGHAT, CDR2 FQNNGV. For the CDR3, the DNA is TGTGCCAGCAGCTTAGAATTGGGGAGCTCGGACTACAATGAGCAGTTCTTC. This translates into CASSLELGSSDYNEQFF. The complete variable domain, with remaining parts taken from reference TRBV11-2 and TRBJ2-1, reads EAGVAQSPRYKIIEKRQSVAFWCNPISGHATLYWYQQILGQGPKLLIQFQNNGVVDDSQLPKDRFSAERLKGVDSTLKIQPAKLEDSAVYLCASSLELGSSDYNEQFFGPGTRLTVL.

Notes on this clonotype: A much bigger clone sits one base away, suggesting this may be a read error. The chain links TRBV7-6 to TRBJ2-1; 10 nucleotides align to TRBD2. CDR1 is SGHVS and CDR2 is FNYEAQ in the germline V gene. The junction had 9 bases not matched to a gene; V was cut back by 3 bases and J by 10 bases. The CDR3 contains 15 residues. CDR3 in DNA: TGTGCCAGCAGCTTTTCTAGCGGGAGTAGCCACGAGCAGTTCTTC. As protein: CASSFSSGSSHEQFF. The full variable domain, in which reference TRBV7-6 and TRBJ2-1 provide the parts outside the CDR3, is GAGVSQSPRYKVTKRGQDVALRCDPISGHVSLYWYRQALGQGPEFLTYFNYEAQQDKSGLPNDRFSAERPEGSISTLTIQRTEQRDSAMYRCASSFSSGSSHEQFFGPGTRLTVL.

The chain is built from TRBV11-2 and TRBJ2-3, with D hard to call. This CDR3 contains 16 residues. V lost 2 bases and J lost 0, with 12 bases in between. The germline CDR1 and CDR2 sequences are SGHAT and FQNNGV. For the CDR3, the DNA is TGTGCCAGCAGCTTAACGACGGGTGCTAGCACAGATACGCAGTATTTT. It specifies CASSLTTGASTDTQYF.

This clonotype was observed at least ten times. This rearrangement joins TRBV5-1 to TRBJ2-3; D might be TRBD2 (6 bases). V lost 5 bases and J lost 2, with 12 bases in between. The CDR3 is made up of 14 amino acids. CDR1 and CDR2 from the germline V gene are SGHRS and YFSETQ. CDR3 in amino acids: CASRRGRTTDTQYF. The DNA for the CDR3 is TGCGCCAGCAGGCGGGGCAGAACCACAGATACGCAGTATTTT.

The table lists this clonotype with many counts. V gene TRBV4-2 combines with J gene TRBJ2-5, with TRBD1 matching over 9 bases. From germline, CDR1 is LGHNA and CDR2 YNFKEQ. This CDR3 comprises 14 residues. J was trimmed by 9 bases and V by 0 bases; bases with no gene match: 5. This CDR3 is CASSQDGQGKAQYF. CDR3 nucleotides: TGTGCCAGCAGCCAAGATGGACAGGGGAAGGCCCAGTACTTC.

As regards this clonotype: Sequence at one end of the junction differs from germline and may be a read error. V usage is TRBV3-1 and J usage is TRBJ2-5; 10 bases fit TRBD2. Germline loops: CDR1 LGHDT, CDR2 YNNKEL (reference sequence). The CDR3 sequence is 18 residues long. The CDR3 DNA sequence: TGTGCCGGCAGCCAAGAAGCCCTAGCGGGAGAGATCCAAGAGACCCAGTACTTC. This sequence encodes CAGSQEALAGEIQETQYF.

This clonotype was recorded at least ten times. The chain combines TRBV5-1 with TRBJ2-2, with TRBD1 as a possible D gene (6 bases). V lost 0 bases and J lost 9, with 12 bases in between. This CDR3 is 14 amino acids long. Germline V lookup: CDR1 SGHRS, CDR2 YFSETQ. This chain's CDR3 is CASSLEGVMRELFF. The CDR3 DNA reads as TGCGCCAGCAGCTTGGAGGGGGTCATGCGGGAGCTGTTTTTT.

At least ten counts were recorded for this clonotype. The chain carries TRBV2 and TRBJ2-7, with no clear D. This CDR3 region has 13 residues. The germline CDR1 and CDR2 sequences are SNHLY and FYNNEI. The V gene lost 7 bases and the J gene lost 2 bases, with 12 bases spanning the gap. CDR3 nucleotides: TGTGCCAGCAATCGGATAGTCACCTACGAGCAGTACTTC. As protein: CASNRIVTYEQYF.

Details on this clonotype: A read error may be the cause here, since a much bigger clone is one base away. This chain connects TRBV7-9 to TRBJ2-3; D is uncertain. Trimming took off 5 bases at V and 2 bases at J, with 20 bases between the two ends. CDR3 length equals 17 residues. The germline CDR1 and CDR2 sequences are SEHNR and FQNEAQ (reference sequence). The CDR3 coding sequence is TGTGCCAGCAGCCTTAGTAGCCCCCCAGTTGACACAGATACGCAGTATTTT. Its protein is CASSLSSPPVDTDTQYF.

The rearrangement joins TRBV7-2 to TRBJ2-1; 9 bases match TRBD2. CDR3 length equals 16 residues. V gave up 5 bases and J gave up 8 bases; unmatched junction bases: 13. Germline V lookup: CDR1 SGHTA, CDR2 FQGNSA. CDR3 in DNA: TGTGCCAGCAGCGCGGGGGGCGGGAGGGCCACCCATGAGCAGTTCTTC. The encoded protein is CASSAGGGRATHEQFF.